This record looks at one T cell receptor beta chain sequence and its context. This CDR3 is 13 amino acids long. Germline loops: CDR1 LNHDA, CDR2 SQIVND (reference sequence). V was pared by 6 bases and J by 0 bases, with 6 bases between. The data stem from a study of blood T cell repertoires in COVID-19. Study-level background: Whether acute or convalescent, the COVID-19 samples came from the United States, Italy and Spain.

Original methodology: Estimation of nucleated cell counts was performed using reference gene primer amplification. Libraries were prepared by immunoSEQ multiplex PCR; TCRdb keeps only in-frame clonotypes and omits some of them. The D gene and trimming were derived from the DNA, and the V and J assignments and clone size from that table. The sample records around 30,000 clones, around 87% being singletons. This chain joins TRBV19 and TRBJ1-5; a weak D match, TRBD1 (5 bases). What was sequenced was peripheral blood. The TCR was taken from a human donor in a cohort sampled during active COVID-19. The donor label of this sample is uncertain. Here the CDR3 DNA reads TGTGCCAGTAGGACAGATAGCAATCAGCCCCAGCATTTT. It is translated as CASRTDSNQPQHF.